Listed below are T cell receptor beta chains from one sample, sequenced in a study of identical twins. TCRdb passed the 5' RACE reads through MiXCR, listing each CDR3 protein once. The table lists some 300,000 distinct CDR3 sequences, more than 9% of them singletons. The sample was also reused in another study, on yellow fever vaccine responses in identical twins.

Sequences were obtained from CD8+ T cells sorted from blood. The receptor source for this set is a woman between 18 and 29 years old in good health. The CDR3 runs from the conserved cysteine through the conserved F or W. A D gene is named only where the DNA matches it firmly. Where a row states a size, it is once, few, many or the class of an expanded clone; other rows omit it.

D | size | J | V | DNA | CDR3
NA | NA | TRBJ2-1 | TRBV2 | TGTGCCAGCAGGGGGGTAGCGGTATACAATGAGCAGTTCTTC | CASRGVAVYNEQFF
NA | NA | TRBJ2-5 | TRBV28 | TGTGCCAGCAGTACACCATCGGGCTCGAAGCAAGAGACCCAGTACTTC | CASSTPSGSKQETQYF
TRBD2 | many | TRBJ2-1 | TRBV3-1 | TGTGCCAGCAGCCAAGTTGGTAGCGGGGGGGTGGATGAGCAGTTCTTC | CASSQVGSGGVDEQFF
TRBD2 | NA | TRBJ2-1 | TRBV7-6 | TGTGCCAGCAGCTTAGCCCTAGCGGGGGGATACAATGAGCAGTTCTTC | CASSLALAGGYNEQFF
NA | NA | TRBJ2-7 | TRBV25-1 | TGTGCCAGTACCGTGGGGGGGGCCGACGAGCAGTACTTC | CASTVGGADEQYF
TRBD2 | NA | TRBJ2-3 | TRBV20-1 | TGCAGTGCTAGTCTTTCCCTAGCGGCTAGCACAGATACGCAGTATTTT | CSASLSLAASTDTQYF
TRBD1 | few | TRBJ1-5 | TRBV20-1 | TGCAGTGCCCAAGGGACAGGGGACTCTCAGCCCCAGCATTTT | CSAQGTGDSQPQHF
NA | few | TRBJ2-1 | TRBV12-3/TRBV12-4 | TGTGCCAGCAGTTTAATTTTCGGGGCGGAGTTCTCCTCCTACAATGAGCAGTTCTTC | CASSLIFGAEFSSYNEQFF
TRBD2 | many | TRBJ2-1 | TRBV2 | TGTGCCAGCACTTTGGGGGGGGGCAATGAGCAGTTCTTC | CASTLGGGNEQFF
NA | NA | TRBJ2-1 | TRBV5-1 | TGCGCCAGCGGCTTGGGATTTGAGCAGTTCTTC | CASGLGFEQFF
NA | many | TRBJ2-1 | TRBV7-9 | TGTGCCAGCAGGATACAGGGTACCTCCTACAATGAGCAGTTCTTC | CASRIQGTSYNEQFF
NA | NA | TRBJ1-1 | TRBV5-1 | TGCGCCAGCAGCTTGACGTCGGGTGCGAACACTGAAGCTTTCTTT | CASSLTSGANTEAFF
NA | NA | TRBJ2-2 | TRBV24-1 | TGTGCCACCAGTGACCCGACAGGCTCGCACACCGGGGAGCTGTTTTTT | CATSDPTGSHTGELFF
NA | NA | TRBJ2-1 | TRBV2 | TGTGCCAGCGGGGAGGACGGGACGCCCTACAATGAGCAGTTCTTC | CASGEDGTPYNEQFF
TRBD2 | many | TRBJ2-3 | TRBV19 | TGCGCCAGCAGCATCGGGACTAGCGGCACAGATACGCAGTATTTT | CASSIGTSGTDTQYF
NA | NA | TRBJ2-1 | TRBV20-1 | TGCAGTGCTAGAGAGGGATATGAGCAGTTCTTC | CSAREGYEQFF
TRBD2 | few | TRBJ2-5 | TRBV3-1 | TGTGCCAGCAGCCAAGGAAGGGGACTAGCGGGAGTGTACCAAGAGACCCAGTACTTC | CASSQGRGLAGVYQETQYF
TRBD2 | NA | TRBJ2-1 | TRBV7-6 | TGTGCCAGCAGCTTACGGGCGGGAGTGGCTTACAATGAGCAGTTCTTC | CASSLRAGVAYNEQFF
TRBD1 | NA | TRBJ2-1 | TRBV7-9 | TGTGCCAGCAGCTTAGAAGGGACAGGGGGGTTGGATGAGCAGTTCTTC | CASSLEGTGGLDEQFF
NA | few | TRBJ2-1 | TRBV2 | TGTGCCAGCAGTCCTTGGGGGGACTGCTCCTACAATGAGCAGTTCTTC | CASSPWGDCSYNEQFF
TRBD2 | NA | TRBJ2-7 | TRBV12-5 | TGTGCTAGTGGACTTCCACGACGACTAGCGGGAGGCATCCTCCTAAACGAGCAGTACTTC | CASGLPRRLAGGILLNEQYF
TRBD2 | few | TRBJ2-1 | TRBV5-1 | TGCGCCAGCAGCTTTAGCGGGGGGGCCCGGAATGAGCAGTTCTTC | CASSFSGGARNEQFF
NA | many | TRBJ2-3 | TRBV6-5 | TGTGCCAGCACGGCAGGCACAGATACGCAGTATTTT | CASTAGTDTQYF
NA | NA | TRBJ2-1 | TRBV7-8 | TGTGCCAGCAGCCCGACAGTGGGTCGGGGCAATGAGCAGTTCTTC | CASSPTVGRGNEQFF
NA | NA | TRBJ2-3 | TRBV3-1 | TGTGCCAGCAGCCAAGACAGGGCGAACACAGATACGCAGTATTTT | CASSQDRANTDTQYF
NA | NA | TRBJ2-3 | TRBV12-3/TRBV12-4 | TGTGCCAGCAGTTTGGCCCGGGACTTCACAGATACGCAGTATTTT | CASSLARDFTDTQYF
NA | NA | TRBJ2-5 | TRBV3-1 | TGTGCCAGCAGCCAAGATCTTGGGGATATCCAAGAGACCCAGTACTTC | CASSQDLGDIQETQYF
NA | few | TRBJ1-5 | TRBV7-8 | TGTGCCAGCAGCTTGGCGGAGGGCCCCAATCAGCCCCAGCATTTT | CASSLAEGPNQPQHF
NA | few | TRBJ1-2 | TRBV6-5 | TGTGCCAGCAGTTACTCGAGGGGGTCTAACTATGGCTACACCTTC | CASSYSRGSNYGYTF
TRBD1 | many | TRBJ2-3 | TRBV12-3/TRBV12-4 | TGTGCCAGCACCGCCGGACAGGACACAGATACGCAGTATTTT | CASTAGQDTDTQYF
TRBD1 | NA | TRBJ2-5 | TRBV20-1 | TGCAGTGCTCATACAGGGGGCGAGTTGGAGACCCAGTACTTC | CSAHTGGELETQYF